This T cell receptor beta chain was sequenced during a study of T-cell memory formation after mild COVID-19. Regarding the study as a whole: Researchers could not confirm that second-wave clones peaking on day 37 targeted SARS-CoV-2. Some clones that responded turned up in pre-infection memory, which suggests that cross-reactive memory joined in. Day 15 to 85 contracting clones showed balanced CD4/CD8; later expanders leaned CD4+.

5'RACE primed at constant segments yielded TCR alpha and TCR beta cDNA libraries bearing sample barcodes and UMIs. TCRdb fed the 5' RACE reads into MiXCR, producing one record per CDR3 protein. The data contain 350,000 to 550,000 distinct CDR3 sequences, roughly 18% of them singletons. A note on this clonotype: The target antigen is unknown.

Sequenced sample: PBMCs or a T cell subset sorted from them (not recorded which). This TCR was recovered from a young man who had mild COVID-19 (a few samples of this study predate the infection). Cell type and time point are not known.

The CDR3 coding sequence is TGCAGTGCGGGTTCCCGCACAGATACGCAGTATTTT. It codes for CSAGSRTDTQYF. The chain has TRBV20-1 and TRBJ2-3, with no clear D. The germline CDR1 and CDR2 sequences are DFQATT and SNEGSKA (reference sequence). The CDR3 is 12 amino acids. Trimming left V 6 bases short and J 1 base short, with 8 bases between.